The clone carrying this TCR beta chain was recorded a few times. Antigen: not known. These data originate in a study of T-cell memory formation after mild COVID-19. The overall study: Across donors, TCR clusters were largely donor specific. The study's findings and limits: Contracting CD4+ clones sat mainly in CM and EM; CD8+ in EMRA. Cross-reactive memory seemingly joined, as some responding clones were found in pre-infection memory.

Constant-segment primers and 5'RACE yielded cDNA libraries for TCR alpha and TCR beta, each carrying sample barcodes and UMIs. TCRdb re-called the 5' RACE reads with MiXCR, one entry per CDR3 protein. The sample consists of roughly 130,000 distinct CDR3 sequences, roughly 6% of them appearing once. The CDR3 loop spans 15 amino acids. V was cut by 3 bases and J by 4 bases, with 13 bases left in between. In germline, CDR1 is SEHNR, CDR2 FQNEAQ (reference sequence). The chain carries TRBV7-9 and TRBJ2-1; D might be TRBD2 (6 bases). Sequencing input: PBMCs or a T cell subset sorted from them (not recorded which). The TCR was taken from an adult woman who had mild COVID-19 (a few samples of this study predate the infection). Cell type and time point are not known. The CDR3 DNA reads as TGTGCCAGCAGCTTTATTGGGACTGGATACAATGAGCAGTTCTTC. It yields the protein CASSFIGTGYNEQFF.